This is a list of T cell receptor beta chains from one sample in a study of T cells in Graves' hyperthyroidism and ophthalmopathy. TCRdb fed the multiplex PCR reads into MiXCR, producing one record per CDR3 protein. In the table there are under 450,000 distinct CDR3 sequences, around a sixth of which are singletons. Sample: blood. The source of these receptors is a woman aged 18-35 years with Graves' hyperthyroidism. Both conserved end residues are part of each CDR3. D genes are given only for firm matches. Some rows mark clone size as missing; the rest say once, few, many or name a class of expanded clone.

v_call	j_call	d_call	clone_size	cdr3_aa	cdr3_nt
TRBV7-2	TRBJ2-5	TRBD2	many	CASSFPGGSQETQYF	TGTGCCAGCAGCTTCCCGGGAGGCAGCCAAGAGACCCAGTACTTC
TRBV5-5	TRBJ1-2	TRBD1	.	CASSLEGGQSYYGYTF	TGTGCCAGCAGCTTGGAAGGGGGACAGTCGTACTATGGCTACACCTTC
TRBV29-1	TRBJ1-2	.	few	CSVARDTYYGYTF	TGCAGCGTAGCTCGGGACACTTACTATGGCTACACCTTC
TRBV20-1	TRBJ2-7	.	.	CSARDREGSTYEQYF	TGCAGTGCTAGAGATCGAGAAGGGTCGACCTACGAGCAGTACTTC
TRBV27	TRBJ2-7	.	many	CASSTPRVGYEQYF	TGTGCCAGCAGTACCCCCAGGGTGGGCTACGAGCAGTACTTC
TRBV7-2	TRBJ2-2	.	many	CASSLRASRLNTGELFF	TGTGCCAGCAGCCTACGGGCCAGTCGGTTGAACACCGGGGAGCTGTTTTTT
TRBV5-1	TRBJ2-7	.	many	CASSPRGISYEQYF	TGCGCCAGCAGTCCCCGGGGGATCTCCTACGAGCAGTACTTC
TRBV6-4	TRBJ2-3	TRBD1	.	CASRGQGLPTDTQYF	TGTGCCAGCAGGGGACAGGGGCTCCCCACAGATACGCAGTATTTT
TRBV24-1	TRBJ1-5	.	.	CATSTGDNQPQHF	TGTGCCACCAGTACCGGCGACAATCAGCCCCAGCATTTT
TRBV7-9	TRBJ2-7	.	many	CASSFPRPGDHNEQYF	TGTGCCAGCAGCTTTCCCCGGCCAGGGGATCACAACGAGCAGTACTTC
TRBV7-6	TRBJ2-6	TRBD1	few	CASSLDRRDRGRRGANVLTF	TGTGCCAGCAGCTTAGACCGACGGGACAGGGGGCGTCGTGGGGCCAACGTCCTGACTTTC
TRBV12-3/TRBV12-4	TRBJ1-4	TRBD1	many	CASSPGQGVGEKLFF	TGTGCCAGCAGTCCGGGACAGGGGGTGGGTGAAAAACTGTTTTTT
TRBV12-3/TRBV12-4	TRBJ1-2	TRBD1	many	CASSLVRDSHGYTF	TGTGCCAGCAGTTTAGTCCGGGACAGCCATGGCTACACCTTC
TRBV3-1	TRBJ2-7	.	many	CASSQYSYEQYF	TGTGCCAGCAGCCAGTATAGCTACGAGCAGTACTTC
TRBV18	TRBJ2-7	TRBD1	many	CASSRTGGNSEQYF	TGTGCCAGCTCAAGGACAGGGGGCAACAGCGAGCAGTACTTC
TRBV4-1	TRBJ1-4	.	many	CASSQDPGAASNEKLFF	TGCGCCAGCAGCCAAGATCCCGGGGCAGCAAGTAATGAAAAACTGTTTTTT
TRBV12-3/TRBV12-4	TRBJ2-7	.	many	CASSSGRSVLQEQYF	TGTGCCAGCAGCTCCGGGCGCAGCGTACTTCAGGAGCAGTACTTC
TRBV7-9	TRBJ1-2	TRBD1	many	CASSYGTGTDYGYTF	TGTGCCAGCAGCTACGGGACAGGGACAGACTATGGCTACACCTTC
TRBV5-1	TRBJ2-3	TRBD2	.	CASSLGGLAGVDTQYF	TGCGCCAGCAGCTTGGGGGGACTAGCGGGAGTAGATACGCAGTATTTT
TRBV4-3	TRBJ1-4	.	.	CASSQGVGTTNEKLFF	TGCGCCAGCAGCCAGGGCGTGGGGACGACTAATGAAAAACTGTTTTTT
TRBV6-1	TRBJ2-2	.	many	CASSEAPGRATGELFF	TGTGCCAGCAGTGAAGCGCCGGGAAGGGCCACCGGGGAGCTGTTTTTT
TRBV3-1	TRBJ2-1	TRBD2	many	CASSLGLAGFLNEQFF	TGTGCCAGCAGCCTCGGACTAGCGGGATTCTTGAATGAGCAGTTCTTC
TRBV7-3	TRBJ2-5	.	many	CASSQGLRPMRETQYF	TGTGCCAGCAGCCAAGGGTTACGGCCGATGAGGGAGACCCAGTACTTC
TRBV6-5	TRBJ2-3	.	few	CASSYSVVGSTDTQYF	TGTGCCAGCAGTTACTCCGTAGTGGGGAGCACAGATACGCAGTATTTT
TRBV10-3	TRBJ2-7	TRBD2	many	CATGSVSGLYEQYF	TGTGCCACGGGCAGCGTTAGCGGGCTCTACGAGCAGTACTTC
TRBV9	TRBJ2-6	TRBD2	once	CASSVGIAGGLLGANVLTF	TGTGCCAGCAGCGTAGGAATAGCGGGAGGTCTCTTGGGGGCCAACGTCCTGACTTTC
TRBV20-1	TRBJ1-6	.	many	CSVRRVNSPLHF	TGCAGTGTCCGCAGGGTTAATTCACCCCTCCACTTT
TRBV7-8	TRBJ2-5	.	many	CASSLDGLKETQYF	TGTGCCAGCAGCTTAGATGGCCTTAAAGAGACCCAGTACTTC
TRBV5-6	TRBJ1-3	TRBD1	few	CASSLVDRGLGNTIYF	TGTGCCAGCAGCTTGGTTGACAGGGGGCTTGGAAACACCATATATTTT
TRBV18	TRBJ1-2	TRBD1	few	CASSPSEGAFGYTF	TGTGCCAGCTCGCCATCAGAGGGGGCGTTTGGCTACACCTTC
TRBV6-1	TRBJ2-7	.	.	CASRATTGVSYEQYF	TGTGCCAGCAGAGCGACGACAGGCGTGTCCTACGAGCAGTACTTC
TRBV9	TRBJ1-2	.	.	CASSDPRRVGYGYTF	TGTGCCAGCAGCGACCCGAGAAGAGTAGGGTATGGCTACACCTTC
TRBV27	TRBJ2-7	TRBD2	many	CASSSLASGRAGYEQYF	TGTGCCAGCAGTTCCCTGGCTAGCGGGAGGGCCGGCTACGAGCAGTACTTC
TRBV7-9	TRBJ2-2	TRBD1	few	CASSLGTGGDTGELFF	TGTGCCAGCAGCCTCGGGACAGGGGGCGACACCGGGGAGCTGTTTTTT